This T cell receptor (beta chain) stems from a study of graft-versus-host responses after intestinal transplantation. CDR3 size: 13 residues. Germline values: CDR1 GTSNPN, CDR2 SVGIG (reference sequence). Deletions cut 6 bases from V and 2 bases from J, with 13 bases between. In its sample, this clone was seen a few times. Its antigen remains unidentified. General study findings and limits: Patients who carried graft-donor T cell macrochimerism also had high graft-versus-host to host-versus-graft clonal ratios in their allografts. Marrow from the recipient contained GvH clones, some of which had appeared first in ileum or blood.

Clones were read by immunoSEQ multiplex PCR, and TCRdb kept only the in-frame ones, dropping some. This table holds some 100,000 clones, roughly 84% found once. The sequences come from unstimulated CD4+ T cells sorted from spleen or lymph node cells, collected before transplant. The TCR comes from a human donor who was the organ donor for an intestinal transplant. This sequence joins TRBV30 and TRBJ1-1; TRBD1 is a possible D gene (6 bases). The CDR3 region is CACLFRGNTEAFF. The CDR3 DNA sequence: TGTGCCTGTCTTTTCAGGGGCAACACTGAAGCTTTCTTT.